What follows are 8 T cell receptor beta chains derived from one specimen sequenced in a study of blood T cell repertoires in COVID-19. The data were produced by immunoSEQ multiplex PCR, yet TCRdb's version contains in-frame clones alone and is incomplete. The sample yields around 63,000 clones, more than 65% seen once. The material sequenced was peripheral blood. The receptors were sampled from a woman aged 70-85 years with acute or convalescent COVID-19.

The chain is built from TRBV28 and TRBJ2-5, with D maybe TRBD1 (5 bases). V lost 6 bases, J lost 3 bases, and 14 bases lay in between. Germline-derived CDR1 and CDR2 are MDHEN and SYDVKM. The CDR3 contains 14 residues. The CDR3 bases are TGTGCCAGCAGATCCTCGGACACAAAAGAGACCCAGTACTTC. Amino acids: CASRSSDTKETQYF.

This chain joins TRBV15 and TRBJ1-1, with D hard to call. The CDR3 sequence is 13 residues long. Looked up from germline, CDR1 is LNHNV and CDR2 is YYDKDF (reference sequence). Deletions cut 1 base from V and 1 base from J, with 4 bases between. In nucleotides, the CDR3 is TGTGCCACCAGCAGAGCCCGGAACACTGAAGCTTTCTTT. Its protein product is CATSRARNTEAFF.

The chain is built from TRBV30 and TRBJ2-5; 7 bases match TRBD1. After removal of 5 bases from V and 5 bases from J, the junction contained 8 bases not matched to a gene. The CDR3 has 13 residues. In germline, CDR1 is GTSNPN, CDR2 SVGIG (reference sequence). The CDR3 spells CAWGSQGEETQYF. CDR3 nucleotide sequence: TGTGCCTGGGGCAGCCAGGGGGAGGAGACCCAGTACTTC. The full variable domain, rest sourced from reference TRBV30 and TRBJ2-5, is SQTIHQWPATLVQPVGSPLSLECTVEGTSNPNLYWYRQAAGRGLQLLFYSVGIGQISSEVPQNLSASRPQDRQFILSSKKLLLSDSGFYLCAWGSQGEETQYFGPGTRLLVL.

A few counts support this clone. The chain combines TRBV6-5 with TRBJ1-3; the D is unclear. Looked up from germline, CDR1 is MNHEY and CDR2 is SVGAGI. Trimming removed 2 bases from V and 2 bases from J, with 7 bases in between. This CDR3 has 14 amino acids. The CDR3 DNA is TGTGCCAGCAGTTACCGACAAACTGGAAACACCATATATTTT. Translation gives CASSYRQTGNTIYF.

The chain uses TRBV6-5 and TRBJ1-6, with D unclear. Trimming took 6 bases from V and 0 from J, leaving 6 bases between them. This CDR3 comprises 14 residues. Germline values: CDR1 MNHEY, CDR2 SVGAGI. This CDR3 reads CASRKSSYNSPLHF. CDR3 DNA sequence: TGTGCCAGCAGAAAGAGCTCCTATAATTCACCCCTCCACTTT.

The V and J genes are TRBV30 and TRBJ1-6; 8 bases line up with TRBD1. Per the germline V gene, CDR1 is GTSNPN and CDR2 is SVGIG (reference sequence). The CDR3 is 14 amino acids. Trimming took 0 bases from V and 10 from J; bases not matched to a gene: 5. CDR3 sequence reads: CAWSVQGAGSPLHF. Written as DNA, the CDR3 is TGTGCCTGGAGTGTCCAGGGGGCTGGATCACCCCTCCACTTT.

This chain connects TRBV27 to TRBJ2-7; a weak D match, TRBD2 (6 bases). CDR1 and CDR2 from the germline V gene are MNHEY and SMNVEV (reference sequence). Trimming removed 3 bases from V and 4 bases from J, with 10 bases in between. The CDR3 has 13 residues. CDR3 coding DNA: TGTGCCAGCAGTTTTTCGGGGGTTTACGAGCAGTACTTC. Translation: CASSFSGVYEQYF.

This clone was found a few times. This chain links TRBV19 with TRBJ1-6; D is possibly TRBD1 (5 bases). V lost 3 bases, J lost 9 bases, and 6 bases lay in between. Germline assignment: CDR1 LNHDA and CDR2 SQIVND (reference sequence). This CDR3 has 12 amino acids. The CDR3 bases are TGTGCCAGTAGTATCGGGGGTTCACCCCTCCACTTT. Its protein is CASSIGGSPLHF.